This T cell receptor (beta chain) is drawn from a study of cytomegalovirus exposure and HLA in healthy donors. Findings and caveats of the study: In a later analysis, HLA-associated TCR beta chains were more clonally expanded than equally common others.

As regards this clone: No antigen is known for it.

13 Jbeta primers and 60 Vbeta primers were used for the PCR. Sequencing used immunoSEQ multiplex PCR; TCRdb keeps in-frame clones, though not all of them. The sample shows approximately 160,000 clones, less than 65% of them seen only once. The CDR3 runs 16 residues. This sequence was found in a woman aged 25 to 39 in good health and CMV-seropositive. The sample was PBMCs. V and J are TRBV21-1 and TRBJ2-1; the table's TRBD1 call for D was not verified on the DNA. TRBV21-1 is termed a pseudogene. This CDR3 is CASSKKRKQGRNEQFF. The CDR3 DNA reads as TGTGCCAGCAGCAAAAAACGGAAACAGGGGAGAAATGAGCAGTTCTTC.